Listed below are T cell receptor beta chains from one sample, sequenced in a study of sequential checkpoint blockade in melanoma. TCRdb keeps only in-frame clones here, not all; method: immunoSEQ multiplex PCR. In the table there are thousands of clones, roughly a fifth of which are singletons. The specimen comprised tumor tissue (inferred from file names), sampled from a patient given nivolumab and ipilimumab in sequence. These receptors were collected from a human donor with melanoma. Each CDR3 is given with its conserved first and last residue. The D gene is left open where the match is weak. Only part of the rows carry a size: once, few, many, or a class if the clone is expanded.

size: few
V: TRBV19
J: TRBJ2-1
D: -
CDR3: CASREYNEQFF
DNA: TGTGCCAGTAGGGAATACAATGAGCAGTTCTTC

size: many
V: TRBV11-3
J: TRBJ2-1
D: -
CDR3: CASSLERVVNEQFF
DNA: TGTGCCAGCAGCTTAGAAAGGGTGGTAAATGAGCAGTTCTTC

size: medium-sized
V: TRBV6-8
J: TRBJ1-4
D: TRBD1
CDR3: CASSKPSETGGKEKLFF
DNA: TGTGCCAGCAGTAAACCTTCCGAGACAGGGGGCAAAGAAAAACTGTTTTTT

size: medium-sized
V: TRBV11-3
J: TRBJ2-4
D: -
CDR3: CASSFVGGLENIQYF
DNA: TGTGCCAGCAGCTTTGTGGGGGGGCTGGAAAACATTCAGTACTTC

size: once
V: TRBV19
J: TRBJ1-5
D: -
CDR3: CASSSPPRPQHF
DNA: TGTGCCAGTAGTAGTCCCCCTCGCCCCCAGCATTTT

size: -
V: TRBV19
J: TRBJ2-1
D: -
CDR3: CASTWGGSNSYNEQFF
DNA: TGTGCCAGTACCTGGGGTGGCAGTAACTCCTACAATGAGCAGTTCTTC

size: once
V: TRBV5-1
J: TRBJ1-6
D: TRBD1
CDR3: CASSFGQGPAPLHF
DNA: TGCGCCAGCAGCTTCGGACAGGGACCGGCACCCCTCCACTTT

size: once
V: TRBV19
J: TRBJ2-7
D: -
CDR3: CASSMLSGVVYEQYF
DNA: TGTGCCAGTAGTATGCTCTCCGGGGTCGTCTACGAGCAGTACTTC

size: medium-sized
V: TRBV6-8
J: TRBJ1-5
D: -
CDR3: CASNSRGTSNQPQHF
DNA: TGTGCCAGCAATTCCAGGGGTACTAGCAATCAGCCCCAGCATTTT

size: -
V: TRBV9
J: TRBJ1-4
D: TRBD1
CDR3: CASSEGQGVKNEKLFF
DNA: TGTGCCAGCAGCGAGGGACAGGGGGTCAAGAATGAAAAACTGTTTTTT

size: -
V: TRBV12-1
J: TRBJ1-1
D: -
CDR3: CATGRGGGTEAFF
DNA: TGTGCCACCGGGCGAGGGGGCGGTACTGAAGCTTTCTTT

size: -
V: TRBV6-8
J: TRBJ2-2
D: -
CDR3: CASSPRGNTGELFF
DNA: TGTGCCAGCAGTCCCAGGGGGAACACCGGGGAGCTGTTTTTT

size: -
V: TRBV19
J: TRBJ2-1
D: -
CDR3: CASSETLSSYNEQFF
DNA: TGTGCCAGTAGTGAGACCCTCAGCTCCTACAATGAGCAGTTCTTC

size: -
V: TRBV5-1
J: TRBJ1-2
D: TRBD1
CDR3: CASSFRDRGSNGYTF
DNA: TGCGCCAGCAGCTTCCGGGACAGGGGGTCGAACGGCTACACCTTC

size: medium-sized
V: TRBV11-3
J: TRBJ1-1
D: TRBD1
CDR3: CASSISTGDTEAFF
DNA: TGTGCCAGCAGCATATCGACAGGGGACACTGAAGCTTTCTTT

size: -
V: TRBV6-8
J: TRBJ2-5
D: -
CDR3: CASSSWTEKETQYF
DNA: TGTGCCAGCAGTTCCTGGACAGAAAAAGAGACCCAGTACTTC

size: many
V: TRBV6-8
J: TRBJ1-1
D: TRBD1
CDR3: CASSYTTGTGVFTEAFF
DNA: TGTGCCAGCAGTTACACGACCGGGACAGGGGTGTTCACTGAAGCTTTCTTT

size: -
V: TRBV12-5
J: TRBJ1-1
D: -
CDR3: CASGLTGYPEAFF
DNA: TGTGCTAGTGGTCTGACAGGCTATCCTGAAGCTTTCTTT

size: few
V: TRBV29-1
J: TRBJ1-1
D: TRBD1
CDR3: CSVDRGQYTEAFF
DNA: TGCAGCGTTGATAGGGGACAGTACACTGAAGCTTTCTTT

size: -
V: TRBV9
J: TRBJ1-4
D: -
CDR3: CASWEDRPNEKLFF
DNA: TGTGCCAGCTGGGAAGACAGGCCGAATGAAAAACTGTTTTTT

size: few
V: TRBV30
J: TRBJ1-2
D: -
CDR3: CAWARPSNGYTF
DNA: TGTGCCTGGGCCAGACCGTCGAATGGCTACACCTTC

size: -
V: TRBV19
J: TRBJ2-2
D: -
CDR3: CASSIEAYTGELFF
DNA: TGTGCCAGTAGTATAGAGGCGTACACCGGGGAGCTGTTTTTT

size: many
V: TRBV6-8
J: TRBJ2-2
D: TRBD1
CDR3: CASSRGRDRSTGELFF
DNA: TGTGCCAGCAGTCGCGGCCGGGACAGGAGCACCGGGGAGCTGTTTTTT

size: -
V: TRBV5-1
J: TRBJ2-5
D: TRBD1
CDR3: CASSLLVRGISETQYF
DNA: TGCGCCAGCAGCTTGCTTGTCAGGGGGATATCAGAGACCCAGTACTTC

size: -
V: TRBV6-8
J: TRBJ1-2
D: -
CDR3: CASSPNLGGAGGYTF
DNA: TGTGCCAGCAGTCCTAACCTGGGAGGGGCCGGTGGCTACACCTTC

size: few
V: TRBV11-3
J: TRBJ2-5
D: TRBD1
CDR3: CASSWGTGAEETQYF
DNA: TGTGCCAGCAGCTGGGGGACAGGGGCGGAAGAGACCCAGTACTTC